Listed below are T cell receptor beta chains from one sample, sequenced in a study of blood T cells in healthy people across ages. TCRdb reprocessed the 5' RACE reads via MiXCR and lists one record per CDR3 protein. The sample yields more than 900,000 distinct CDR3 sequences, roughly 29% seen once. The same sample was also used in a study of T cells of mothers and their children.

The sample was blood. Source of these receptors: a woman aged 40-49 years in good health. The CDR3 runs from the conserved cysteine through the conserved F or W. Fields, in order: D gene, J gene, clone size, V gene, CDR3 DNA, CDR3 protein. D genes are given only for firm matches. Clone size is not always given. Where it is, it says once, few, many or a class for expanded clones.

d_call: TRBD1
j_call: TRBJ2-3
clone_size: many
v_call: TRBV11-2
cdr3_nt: TGTGCCAGCAGCTGGCCCCAGGGGGCTAGCACAGATACGCAGTATTTT
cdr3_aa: CASSWPQGASTDTQYF

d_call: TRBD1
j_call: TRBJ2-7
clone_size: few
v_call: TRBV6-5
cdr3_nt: TGTGCCAGCAGATTACACCGGACAGGCCGGAACGAGCAGTACTTC
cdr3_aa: CASRLHRTGRNEQYF

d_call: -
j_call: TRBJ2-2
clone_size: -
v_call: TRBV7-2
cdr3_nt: TGTGCCAGCAGCGTTCACCAAAAGAGAAGCACCGGGGAGCTGTTTTTT
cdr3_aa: CASSVHQKRSTGELFF

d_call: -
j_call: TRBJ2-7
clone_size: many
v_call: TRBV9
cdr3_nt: TGTGCCAGCAGCGTAGAACAGGGTGGTTCCTACGAGCAGTACTTC
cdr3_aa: CASSVEQGGSYEQYF

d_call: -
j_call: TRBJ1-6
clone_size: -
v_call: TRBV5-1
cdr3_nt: TGCGCCAGCAGCCCTCGGGACGTCGACCTTGGCAATTCACCCCTCCACTTT
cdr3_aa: CASSPRDVDLGNSPLHF

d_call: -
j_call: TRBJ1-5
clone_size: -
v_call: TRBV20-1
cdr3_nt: TGCAGTGCTAGAGAACAGATCCATAGCAATCAGCCCCAGCATTTT
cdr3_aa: CSAREQIHSNQPQHF

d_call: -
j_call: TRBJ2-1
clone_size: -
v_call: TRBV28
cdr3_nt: TGTGCCAGCAGTTTAATGGACGGCCTTCTGAATGAGCAGTTCTTC
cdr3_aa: CASSLMDGLLNEQFF

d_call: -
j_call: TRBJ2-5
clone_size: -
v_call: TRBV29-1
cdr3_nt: TGCAGCGTTGTGGGCCAAGAGACCCAGTACTTC
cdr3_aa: CSVVGQETQYF

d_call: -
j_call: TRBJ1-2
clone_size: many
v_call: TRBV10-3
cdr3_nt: TGTGCCATCATCTTTTTCAGAACGGGCAACTATGGCTACACCTTC
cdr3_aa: CAIIFFRTGNYGYTF

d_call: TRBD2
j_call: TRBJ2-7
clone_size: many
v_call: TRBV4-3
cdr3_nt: TGCGCCAGCAGCCAGCTCGGAGGCGGGGGAGCAGAAGAGCAGTACTTC
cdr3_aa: CASSQLGGGGAEEQYF

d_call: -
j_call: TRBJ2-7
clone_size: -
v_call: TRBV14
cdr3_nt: TGTGCCAGCAACCAATTCCGGGGATCCCACGAGCAGTACTTC
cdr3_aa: CASNQFRGSHEQYF

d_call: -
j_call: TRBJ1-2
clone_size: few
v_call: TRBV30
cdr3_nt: TGTGCCTGGAGTCCGACATCTCGGTATGGCTACACCTTC
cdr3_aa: CAWSPTSRYGYTF

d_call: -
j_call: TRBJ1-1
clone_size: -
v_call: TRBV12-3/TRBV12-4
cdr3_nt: TGTGCCAGCAGTCCCCGGTCCATGAGGGCGAACACTGAAGCTTTCTTT
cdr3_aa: CASSPRSMRANTEAFF

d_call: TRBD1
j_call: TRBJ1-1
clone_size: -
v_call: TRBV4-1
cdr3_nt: TGCGCCAGCAGCCAAGATCGAAGGGGGCCTCAAGCTTTCTTT
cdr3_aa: CASSQDRRGPQAFF

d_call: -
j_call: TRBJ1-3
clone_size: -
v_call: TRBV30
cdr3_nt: TGTGCCTGGAGTAGGCCGTTGGACACCATATATTTT
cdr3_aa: CAWSRPLDTIYF

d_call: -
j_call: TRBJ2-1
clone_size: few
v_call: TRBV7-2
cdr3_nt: TGTGCCAGCAGCTTTAATTGGAAGAATGAGCAGTTCTTC
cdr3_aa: CASSFNWKNEQFF

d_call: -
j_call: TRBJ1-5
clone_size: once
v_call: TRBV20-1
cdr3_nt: TGCAGTGCCCCCCGGTCGGGCAATCAGCCCCAGCATTTT
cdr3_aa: CSAPRSGNQPQHF

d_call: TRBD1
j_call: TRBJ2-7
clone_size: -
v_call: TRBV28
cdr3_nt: TGTGCCAGCAGGCGTTCCGGGACAGGGGGCTACGAGCAGTACTTC
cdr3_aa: CASRRSGTGGYEQYF

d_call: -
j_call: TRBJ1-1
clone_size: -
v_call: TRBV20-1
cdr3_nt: TGCAGTGCTGGACCGGGGGAAGCAGCTTTCTTT
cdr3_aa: CSAGPGEAAFF

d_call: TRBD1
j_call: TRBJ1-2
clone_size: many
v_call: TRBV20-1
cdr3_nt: TGCAGTGCTAAACCGTTGGAGGGGGCCCACTATGGCTACACCTTC
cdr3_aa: CSAKPLEGAHYGYTF

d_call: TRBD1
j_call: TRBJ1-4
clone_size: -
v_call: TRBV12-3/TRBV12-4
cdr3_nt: TGTGCCAGCAGTAAGGGACAGCCTAATGAAAAACTGTTTTTT
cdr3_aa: CASSKGQPNEKLFF

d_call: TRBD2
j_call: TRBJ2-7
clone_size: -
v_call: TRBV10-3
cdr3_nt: TGTGCCATCAGCGCCCTAGGCCTACTAGCGGACTACAATGAGCAGTACTTC
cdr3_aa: CAISALGLLADYNEQYF

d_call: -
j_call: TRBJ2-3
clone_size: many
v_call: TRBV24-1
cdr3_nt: TGTGCCACCAGTGACACTCCTCTCACAGATACGCAGTATTTT
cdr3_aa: CATSDTPLTDTQYF

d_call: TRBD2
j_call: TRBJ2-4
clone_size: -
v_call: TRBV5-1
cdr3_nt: TGCGCCAGCAGCCCGGGACTAGCGGGAGGGCCAGGATCCATTCAGTACTTC
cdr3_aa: CASSPGLAGGPGSIQYF

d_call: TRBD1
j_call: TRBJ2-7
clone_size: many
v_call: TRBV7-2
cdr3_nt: TGTGCCAGCAGCAGAGGACAGGGCGTCTCCTACGAGCAGTACTTC
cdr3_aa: CASSRGQGVSYEQYF

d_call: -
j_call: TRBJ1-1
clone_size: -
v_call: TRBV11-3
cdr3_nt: TGTGCCAGCAGCTTAGTTTACGGGACTGAAGCTTTCTTT
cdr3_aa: CASSLVYGTEAFF

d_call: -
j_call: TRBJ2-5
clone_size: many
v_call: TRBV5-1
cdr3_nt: TGCGCCAGCAGCTTGACTAGCCCCCAGGAGACCCAGTACTTC
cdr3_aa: CASSLTSPQETQYF

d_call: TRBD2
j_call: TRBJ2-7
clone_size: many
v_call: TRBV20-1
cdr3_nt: TGCAGTGCTAGTAGGGGACTAGTGGCGGGCTACGAGCAGTACTTC
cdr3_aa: CSASRGLVAGYEQYF

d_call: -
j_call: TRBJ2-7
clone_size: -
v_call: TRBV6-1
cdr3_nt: TGTGCCAGCAGTGAACGTGGTCGGATCCCCTGCGAGCAGTGCTTC
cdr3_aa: CASSERGRIPCEQCF

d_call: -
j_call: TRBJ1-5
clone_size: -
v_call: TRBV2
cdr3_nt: TGTGCCAGCAGGGAGTCAGTTAGCAATCAGCCCCAGCATTTT
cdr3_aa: CASRESVSNQPQHF

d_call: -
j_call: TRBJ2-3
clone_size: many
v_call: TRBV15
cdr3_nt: TGTGCCACCAGCAGAGATCTCGCTAGCGAAACCGAGTATTTT
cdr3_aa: CATSRDLASETEYF

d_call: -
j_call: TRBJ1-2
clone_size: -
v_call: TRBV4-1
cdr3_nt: TGCGCCAGCAGCCAAGGAGGGCTAGCCGGGACGGTCTATGGCTACACCTTC
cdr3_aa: CASSQGGLAGTVYGYTF

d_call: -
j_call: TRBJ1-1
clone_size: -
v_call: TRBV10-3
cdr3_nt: TGTGCCATCAGTGACCCCTTCGTTAGTCGAAGAGATGTGAACACTGAAGCTTTCTTT
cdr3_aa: CAISDPFVSRRDVNTEAFF

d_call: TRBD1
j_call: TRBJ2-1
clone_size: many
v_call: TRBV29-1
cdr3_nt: TGCAGCGTTGAGGGGGACAGGGGGCGCCAGGGCTCCTACAATGAGCAGTTCTTC
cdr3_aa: CSVEGDRGRQGSYNEQFF

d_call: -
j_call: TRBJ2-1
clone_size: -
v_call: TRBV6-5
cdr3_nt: TGTACCAGCAGTTCAGGGTATGATGAGCAGTTCTTC
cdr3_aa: CTSSSGYDEQFF

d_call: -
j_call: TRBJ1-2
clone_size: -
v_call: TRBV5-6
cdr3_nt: TGTGCCAGCAGCTTGCCCTTGGGTGGCTACACCTTC
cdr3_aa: CASSLPLGGYTF

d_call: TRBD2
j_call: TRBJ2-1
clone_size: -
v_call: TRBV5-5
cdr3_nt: TGTGCCAGCAGCCCGACTAGCGGGAGATTTGTGAGTGAGCAGTTCTTC
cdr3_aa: CASSPTSGRFVSEQFF

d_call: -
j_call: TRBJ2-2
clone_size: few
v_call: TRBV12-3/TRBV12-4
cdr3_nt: TGTGCCAGCAGTCCCCAGGGAGTACCCACCGGGGAGCTGTTTTTT
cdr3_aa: CASSPQGVPTGELFF

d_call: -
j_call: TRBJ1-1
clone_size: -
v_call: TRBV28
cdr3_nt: TGTGCCAGCAGTTTATTGGCACGTGAAGCTTTCTTT
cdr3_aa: CASSLLAREAFF

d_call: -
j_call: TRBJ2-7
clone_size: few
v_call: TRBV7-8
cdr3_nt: TGTGCCAGCAGCTTAGGGCCCAACCAAGCCTACGAGCAGTACTTC
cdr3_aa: CASSLGPNQAYEQYF

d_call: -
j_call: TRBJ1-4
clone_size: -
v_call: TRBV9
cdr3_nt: TGTGCCAGCAGCCCCCGACGTCCCGGGACCTCTATCTCAGGAGAAAAACTGTTTTTT
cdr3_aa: CASSPRRPGTSISGEKLFF

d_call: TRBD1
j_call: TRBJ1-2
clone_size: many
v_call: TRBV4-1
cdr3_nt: TGCGCCAGCAGCCAATATACACAGGGGGCGTTCGGAAATGGCTACACCTTC
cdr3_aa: CASSQYTQGAFGNGYTF

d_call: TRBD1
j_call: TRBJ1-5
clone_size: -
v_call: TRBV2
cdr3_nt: TGTGCCAGCAGTAAAAGGGGGCGCAAGCCCCAGCATTTT
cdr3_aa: CASSKRGRKPQHF

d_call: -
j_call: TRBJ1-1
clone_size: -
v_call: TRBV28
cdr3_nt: TGTGCCAGCAGCAACTGGGGGACTGAAGCTTTCTTT
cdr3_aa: CASSNWGTEAFF

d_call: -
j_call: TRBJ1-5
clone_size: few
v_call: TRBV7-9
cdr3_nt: TGTGCCAGCAGCTTAGGGTGGGACCAGCCCCAGCATTTT
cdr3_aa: CASSLGWDQPQHF

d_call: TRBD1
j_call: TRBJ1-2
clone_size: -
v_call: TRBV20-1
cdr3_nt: TGCAGTGCCGCGGGACAGGGGACTTTCTATGGCTACACCTTC
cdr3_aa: CSAAGQGTFYGYTF

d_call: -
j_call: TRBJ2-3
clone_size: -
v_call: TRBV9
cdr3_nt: TGTGCCAGCAGCGTAGGGGCGGTGGATACGCAGTATTTT
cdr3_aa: CASSVGAVDTQYF

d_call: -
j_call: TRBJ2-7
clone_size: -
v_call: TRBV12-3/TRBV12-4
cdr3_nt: TGTGCCAGCAGCCAAGCCCGGGGCCCGAGCTCCTACGAGCAGTACTTC
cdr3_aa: CASSQARGPSSYEQYF

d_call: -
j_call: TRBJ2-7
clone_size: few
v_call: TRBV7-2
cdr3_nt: TGTGCCAGCAGCGCCCGACGTGTGGGGGACTACGAGCAGTACTTC
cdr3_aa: CASSARRVGDYEQYF

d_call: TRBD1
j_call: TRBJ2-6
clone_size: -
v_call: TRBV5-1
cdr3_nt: TGCGCCAGCAGCCTAGCGGGACAGGGGGCCGAGGCCAACGTCCTGACTTTC
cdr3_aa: CASSLAGQGAEANVLTF

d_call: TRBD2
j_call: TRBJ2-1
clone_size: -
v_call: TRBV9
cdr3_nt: TGTGCCAGCAGCGTAAGGCAGGGAGGGAATGAGCAGTTCTTC
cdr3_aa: CASSVRQGGNEQFF